This T cell receptor beta chain emerged from a study of CD8+ T cells in alopecia areata. Germline V gene lookup returns CDR1 SGHVS and CDR2 FQNEAQ. The length of the CDR3 is 15 residues. V lost 5 bases and J lost 2, with 14 bases in between. TCR sequencing used cDNA made by reverse transcription of extracted RNA. The repertoire was sequenced with immunoSEQ multiplex PCR; TCRdb's copy has only in-frame clones and lacks some. The sample holds more than 95,000 clones; 35% to 45% are singletons and the top ten take roughly 3.2%. The clonotype comes from a human donor with alopecia areata. Sequencing was carried out using CD4+ T cells sorted from blood. The rearrangement joins TRBV7-8 to TRBJ2-3; D is ambiguous. The CDR3 sequence is CASSPSRGPTDTQYF. For the CDR3, the DNA is TGTGCCAGCAGCCCCTCTCGTGGTCCCACAGATACGCAGTATTTT.